The clone carrying this T cell receptor beta chain has a handful of counts. Its antigen is as yet unknown. Each ophthalmopathy patient scored at least 3 on the Clinical Activity Score and at least 4 on NOSPECS grade, with duration under 3 months. The data stem from a study of T cells in Graves' hyperthyroidism and ophthalmopathy. The study, taken as a whole, reports: In the analysis, a 13 V-J model separated ophthalmopathy from stable hyperthyroidism. In the blood, most expanded thyroid clonotypes above 0.001 appeared as well.

The V end lost 2 bases, the J end lost 5 bases, and 9 bases lay between the germline ends. The CDR3 runs 13 residues. Germline values: CDR1 LGHNA, CDR2 YNFKEQ. Amplified regions were TCR beta CDR3 sequences from RNA transcripts. Primed by the HTBI set, a first-round RT-PCR was run on the TCR CDR3. TCRdb used MiXCR to reprocess the multiplex PCR reads, holding one entry per CDR3 protein. Of fewer than 650,000 distinct CDR3 sequences in the sample, roughly 14% were seen once. The gene calls are TRBV4-2 and TRBJ2-5; D remains ambiguous. The TCR originated in a woman aged 40 to 50 with Graves' ophthalmopathy. Sequenced sample: blood. The CDR3: CASSQLLGETQYF. In DNA, the CDR3 is TGTGCCAGCAGCCAACTCCTGGGGGAGACCCAGTACTTC.